This T cell receptor (beta chain) was identified during a study of CD8 T cells in ankylosing spondylitis. The sample holds many counts of this clonotype. The CDR3 loop spans 15 amino acids. Germline V gene lookup returns CDR1 MNHEY and CDR2 SVGAGI. V lost 5 bases and J lost 5; bases outside the gene matches: 9. One entry per CDR3 protein, called by TCRdb with MiXCR from the 5' RACE reads. The sample holds fewer than 180,000 distinct CDR3 sequences; under 45% are singletons and the top ten take nearly 15%. This TCR was recovered from a male donor with ankylosing spondylitis. This chain joins TRBV6-5 and TRBJ2-5; 9 bases are shared with TRBD2. Sequenced input: synovial fluid, either unsorted or a sorted T cell fraction (not recorded which). In nucleotides, the CDR3 is TGTGCCAGCAGTATTAGCGGGGGCCTTCTGGAGACCCAGTACTTC. It yields the protein CASSISGGLLETQYF.